The 19 T cell receptor beta chains reported below all come from one sample, sequenced in a study of T cells in tumors after PD-1 blockade. The table came from immunoSEQ multiplex PCR; TCRdb's copy has only in-frame clones and leaves some out. The sample contains around 60,000 clones, about four fifths of which appear only once. The starting material was PBMCs, obtained before anti-PD-1 treatment. These receptors were obtained from a human donor with basal cell carcinoma.

The chain joins TRBV7-8 to TRBJ2-3; 10 nucleotides match TRBD2. The CDR3 spans 15 residues. The germline gives CDR1 SGHVS, CDR2 FQNEAQ. V trimming: 5 bases; J trimming: 3 bases; junction bases outside the gene matches: 5. Here the CDR3 DNA reads TGTGCCAGCAGCCTCATAGCGGGGGGTACAGATACGCAGTATTTT. It encodes CASSLIAGGTDTQYF.

The chain recombines TRBV30 with TRBJ2-7; 7 nucleotides align to TRBD1. Unmatched junction bases numbered 7, after V lost 0 bases and J lost 8 bases. This CDR3 region has 13 residues. Per germline, CDR1 GTSNPN and CDR2 SVGIG (reference sequence). CDR3 nucleotide sequence: TGTGCCTGGAGTGTAGGGGGCAGCAGAAAGCAGTACTTC. Its translation: CAWSVGGSRKQYF.

The rearrangement joins TRBV2 to TRBJ2-5; D remains ambiguous. V lost 1 base and J lost 7, with 10 bases in between. This CDR3 contains 13 residues. Per the germline V gene, CDR1 is SNHLY and CDR2 is FYNNEI. The CDR3 bases are TGTGCCAGCAGTGAAGGCCCGGTGGGGACCCAGTACTTC. The encoded protein is CASSEGPVGTQYF.

The chain is built from TRBV6-2 or TRBV6-3 and TRBJ1-4, with TRBD1 matching over 9 bases. V was pared by 2 bases and J by 11 bases, with 9 bases of the junction left unmatched. The CDR3 contains 15 residues. Germline V gene sequence: CDR1 MNHEY, CDR2 SVGEGT. The CDR3 loop is CASSYEGQGLGKLFF. The CDR3 DNA is TGTGCCAGCAGTTACGAGGGACAGGGATTGGGGAAACTGTTTTTT.

The V call is TRBV4-2, the J call TRBJ1-5; D perhaps matches TRBD1 (6 bases). CDR3 length: 15 residues. Trimming left V 2 bases short and J 4 bases short, with 12 bases between. Germline CDR1 reads LGHNA; CDR2 reads YNFKEQ. The CDR3 DNA sequence: TGTGCCAGCAGCCAAACCATCGACAGGAATCAGCCCCAGCATTTT. Its translation: CASSQTIDRNQPQHF.

As for this clone: The same CDR3 arises from other DNA sequences in this sample as well. The chain joins TRBV10-1 to TRBJ2-2; 7 bases map to TRBD1. The CDR3 length is 16 residues. Germline V gene sequence: CDR1 WNHNN, CDR2 SYGVQD (reference sequence). Unmatched junction bases numbered 1, after V lost 0 bases and J lost 0 bases. CDR3 residues: CASSESTGANTGELFF. The CDR3 DNA reads as TGCGCCAGCAGTGAGTCTACAGGGGCGAACACCGGGGAGCTGTTTTTT.

The chain uses TRBV27 and TRBJ1-6; the D gene is possibly TRBD1 (6 bases). The CDR3 runs 17 residues. Per germline, CDR1 MNHEY and CDR2 SMNVEV (reference sequence). Trimming took off 2 bases at V and 6 bases at J, with 17 bases between the two ends. DNA of the CDR3: TGTGCCAGCAGTTTAAATCAGGGGACGGCCGGTAATTCACCCCTCCACTTT. As protein: CASSLNQGTAGNSPLHF.

The V call is TRBV7-3, the J call TRBJ2-7; TRBD2 aligns across 9 bases. The CDR3 sequence is 15 residues long. Unmatched junction bases numbered 7, after V lost 6 bases and J lost 1 base. Germline V gene data show CDR1 as SGHTA and CDR2 as FQGTGA. This CDR3 reads CASRLGTSPSYEQYF. DNA for the CDR3: TGTGCCAGCAGACTAGGGACTAGCCCATCCTACGAGCAGTACTTC.

The chain recombines TRBV10-3 with TRBJ1-5; a possible D gene is TRBD1 (6 bases). Per the germline V gene, CDR1 is ENHRY and CDR2 is SYGVKD. The CDR3 is made up of 14 amino acids. V lost 7 bases to trimming and J lost 3 bases, with 13 bases between them. The chain's CDR3 is CAIKGEAINQPQHF. In DNA form, the CDR3 reads TGTGCCATCAAGGGGGAGGCGATCAATCAGCCCCAGCATTTT.

This chain uses TRBV10-2 with TRBJ2-1; D remains unclear. V gave up 3 bases and J gave up 0 bases, with 9 bases separating them. The CDR3 contains 15 residues. Germline CDR1 and CDR2: WSHSY and SAAADI. The CDR3 here is CASSDRRSSYNEQFF. The CDR3, as DNA: TGCGCCAGCAGTGACAGGCGTAGCTCCTACAATGAGCAGTTCTTC.

Details on this clone: Compared with germline, one end of the junction differs, possibly owing to a read error. The chain's CDR3 is CVSSLGQPSSGNTIYF. CDR3 DNA: TGTGTCAGCAGCTTAGGACAGCCGAGCTCTGGAAACACCATATATTTT. V and J are TRBV11-3 and TRBJ1-3; possible D gene TRBD1, 6 bases. The CDR3 consists of 16 residues. Germline-derived CDR1 and CDR2 are SGHNT and YENEEA. Full variable domain (rest looked up from reference TRBV11-3 and TRBJ1-3): EAGVVQSPRYKIIEKKQPVAFWCNPISGHNTLYWYLQNLGQGPELLIRYENEEAVDDSQLPKDRFSAERLKGVDSTLKIQPAELGDSAVYLCVSSLGQPSSGNTIYFGEGSWLTVV.

This chain uses TRBV7-8 with TRBJ2-1; the D is unclear. This CDR3 comprises 15 residues. The germline gives CDR1 SGHVS, CDR2 FQNEAQ. Trimming removed 2 bases from V and 1 base from J, with 9 bases in between. The CDR3 sequence is CASSLTELSYNEQFF. The CDR3 nucleotides are TGTGCCAGCAGCTTAACGGAGTTATCCTACAATGAGCAGTTCTTC.

The chain uses TRBV5-1 and TRBJ2-7; TRBD1 matches at 8 bases. Germline CDR1 and CDR2: SGHRS and YFSETQ. This CDR3 has 14 residues. J was trimmed by 3 bases and V by 4 bases; bases with no gene match: 6. The CDR3 nucleotides read TGCGCCAGCAGCCCGGACAGGGCGATCTACGAGCAGTACTTC. This gives the protein CASSPDRAIYEQYF.

The V and J genes are TRBV19 and TRBJ2-3, with TRBD2 matching 9 bases. Unmatched junction bases numbered 7, after V lost 5 bases and J lost 4 bases. Germline values: CDR1 LNHDA, CDR2 SQIVND (reference sequence). The CDR3 totals 15 residues. The CDR3 spells CASSFGGGAPDTQYF. CDR3 coding DNA: TGTGCCAGTAGTTTCGGCGGGGGGGCACCAGATACGCAGTATTTT.

CDR3 DNA sequence: TGTGCCTGGAGTGTAGGTGGGGCGGGGGGCCCGAAAAATGAGCAGTTCTTC. Amino acids: CAWSVGGAGGPKNEQFF. The rearrangement joins TRBV30 to TRBJ2-1; 8 bases line up with TRBD2. This CDR3 is built from 17 residues. Germline CDR1 is GTSNPN and CDR2 is SVGIG (reference sequence). V was clipped by 0 bases and J by 7 bases; unmatched bases: 14.

The chain couples TRBV9 to TRBJ1-4; D unresolved. Germline CDR1 and CDR2: SGDLS and YYNGEE. Trimming cost V 3 bases and J 4 bases, with 16 bases left between them. This CDR3 region has 16 residues. CDR3 nucleotide sequence: TGTGCCAGCAGCGCCAACCCCTTGGAACTTAATGAAAAACTGTTTTTT. It is translated as CASSANPLELNEKLFF.

This clone was seen only a few times. The rearrangement uses TRBV10-2 and TRBJ1-1; 7 bases match TRBD1. Germline V gene lookup returns CDR1 WSHSY and CDR2 SAAADI. V was pared by 2 bases and J by 6 bases, with 9 bases of the junction left unmatched. The CDR3 is made up of 15 amino acids. The CDR3 loop is CASSEAPTGRAEAFF. CDR3 bases: TGCGCCAGCAGTGAGGCACCGACAGGGCGGGCTGAAGCTTTCTTT.

The chain recombines TRBV19 with TRBJ2-1; 14 bases are a match to TRBD2. CDR3 length: 15 amino acids. Trimming cost V 4 bases and J 6 bases; bases outside gene matches: 2. Germline CDR1 reads LNHDA; CDR2 reads SQIVND (reference sequence). The CDR3 DNA reads TGTGCCAGTAGTACGACTAGCGGGGGGGCCAATGAGCAGTTCTTC. Translating it yields CASSTTSGGANEQFF. Filled out from reference TRBV19 and TRBJ2-1, the complete variable domain reads DGGITQSPKYLFRKEGQNVTLSCEQNLNHDAMYWYRQDPGQGLRLIYYSQIVNDFQKGDIAEGYSVSREKKESFPLTVTSAQKNPTAFYLCASSTTSGGANEQFFGPGTRLTVL.

CDR3 residues: CASSLNRGYEQYF. The CDR3 DNA is TGTGCCAGCAGTTTGAACAGGGGCTACGAGCAGTACTTC. This chain joins TRBV12-3 or TRBV12-4 and TRBJ2-7; 7 bases map to TRBD1. The CDR3 covers 13 residues. V was pared by 3 bases and J by 3 bases, with 2 bases of the junction left unmatched.